These T cell receptor beta chains were read from a single sample in a study of CXCR3-negative and CXCR3-positive naive CD8 T cells. TCRdb reprocessed the 5' RACE reads and keeps a single row for each CDR3 protein, giving no DNA. Seen in this sample are some 130,000 distinct CDR3 sequences; the ten most common clones hold roughly 0.62%. The sample was naive CXCR3+ CD8+ T cells from blood. Source of these receptors: a human donor in good health. Some clones in this sample may be carry-over from other donors' samples. The CDR3 runs from the conserved cysteine through the conserved F or W.

j_gene | v_gene | CDR3aa
TRBJ2-2 | TRBV21-1 | CASSREQRGVCTGELFF
TRBJ2-7 | TRBV4-3 | CASSQLWGSVYEQYF
TRBJ2-7 | TRBV29-1 | CSVDLPGTGSYEQYF
TRBJ2-1 | TRBV15 | CATSTGQFNEQFF
TRBJ2-5 | TRBV11-2 | CASSLFELEETQYF
TRBJ2-5 | TRBV5-1 | CASSLVAGIQETQYF
TRBJ2-7 | TRBV5-6 | CASSWESYEQYF
TRBJ2-5 | TRBV18 | CASSGSILLQETQYF
TRBJ2-1 | TRBV19 | CASSMGLAGLYNEQFF
TRBJ2-1 | TRBV15 | CATSRSPGGATNDEQFF
TRBJ2-3 | TRBV6-4 | CASSEVPSSTDTQYF
TRBJ2-6 | TRBV11-2 | CASSLGTGTLSGANVLTF
TRBJ2-7 | TRBV7-2 | CASSHGTKLSYEQYF
TRBJ2-2 | TRBV28 | CASSFFSTGELFF
TRBJ2-3 | TRBV28 | CASSLLTSVTDTQYF
TRBJ2-1 | TRBV5-1 | CASSGQGSYNEQFF
TRBJ2-1 | TRBV11-2 | CASSSNGQGVDEQFF
TRBJ1-5 | TRBV7-9 | CASSFEGLEPQHF
TRBJ2-7 | TRBV7-2 | CASSLDDLAGAGEQYF
TRBJ2-1 | TRBV29-1 | CSVTLLAGGYNEQFF
TRBJ2-3 | TRBV6-2/TRBV6-3 | CASSTRPGALGWDTQYF
TRBJ2-1 | TRBV18 | CASSHWDDNNEQFF
TRBJ2-7 | TRBV29-1 | CSVVAESYEQYF
TRBJ1-4 | TRBV7-9 | CASSLAGPLNGKLFF
TRBJ1-2 | TRBV20-1 | CSAREGTLNAGYTF
TRBJ2-5 | TRBV28 | CASTQLAGKETQYF
TRBJ2-3 | TRBV12-5 | CASGLTQDLMDTQYF
TRBJ1-1 | TRBV15 | CATRPSWNTEAFF
TRBJ2-1 | TRBV3-1 | CASSQMGTGGLDEQFF
TRBJ2-1 | TRBV29-1 | CSVESGRDRINSYNEQFF
TRBJ2-1 | TRBV6-5 | CASSYSSGGAEEQFF
TRBJ1-1 | TRBV9 | CASSVEALDEAFF
TRBJ2-1 | TRBV3-1 | CASSQFLAGGPDEQFF
TRBJ1-5 | TRBV5-1 | CASSLGRDQPQHF
TRBJ1-4 | TRBV28 | CASSFSGDWDEKLFF
TRBJ1-5 | TRBV20-1 | CSARDAVSGNQPQHF
TRBJ2-7 | TRBV20-1 | CSARDSSGGGVSEQYF
TRBJ2-7 | TRBV29-1 | CSALTGYEQYF
TRBJ2-1 | TRBV29-1 | CSVEATGTGGKWNEQFF
TRBJ2-1 | TRBV3-1 | CASKAGYSYNEQFF
TRBJ2-7 | TRBV21-1 | CASPNRGSYEQYF
TRBJ2-7 | TRBV12-3/TRBV12-4 | CASSLAPVPEQYF
TRBJ2-7 | TRBV4-1 | CASSYTLAGENEQYF
TRBJ2-6 | TRBV7-9 | CASSLAVGSGANVLTF
TRBJ2-7 | TRBV29-1 | CSALPGLGLEQYF
TRBJ2-3 | TRBV24-1 | CATRGYSTDTQYF
TRBJ2-5 | TRBV6-1 | CASSEGEGGQETQYF
TRBJ2-1 | TRBV12-3/TRBV12-4 | CASSSGTSGSYLIYNEQFF
TRBJ1-2 | TRBV29-1 | CSVEDPTANYGYTF
TRBJ2-3 | TRBV25-1 | CASSVSARTDTQYF
TRBJ2-1 | TRBV29-1 | CSTSGEVTYNEQFF
TRBJ2-7 | TRBV5-1 | CASSLAGRDYEQYF
TRBJ2-7 | TRBV29-1 | CSVLDGTSILYEQYF
TRBJ2-1 | TRBV6-2/TRBV6-3 | CASSYGGGSYNEQFF
TRBJ2-3 | TRBV29-1 | CSVWGAGSDTQYF
TRBJ2-3 | TRBV2 | CASSAPREGSTDTQYF
TRBJ2-7 | TRBV5-1 | CASGPGQGFKYYEQYF
TRBJ1-2 | TRBV3-1 | CASSPASFYGYTF
TRBJ2-3 | TRBV6-5 | CASSYGVADPDTQYF